The 29 T cell receptor beta chains below were found in one sample sequenced in a study of T cells in localized non-small cell lung cancer. This table comes from immunoSEQ multiplex PCR, and its TCRdb copy is limited to in-frame clones, with some not included. The repertoire has under 45,000 clones, 83% of them found once; the top ten carry approximately 8.6%. The input for sequencing was PBMCs, taken before any cancer treatment. The origin of the receptors is a man aged 40-75 years with stage II lung adenocarcinoma.

In DNA form, the CDR3 reads TGTGCCAGCAGCTTAACAGGGGCGAACACTGAAGCTTTCTTT. Its protein product is CASSLTGANTEAFF. This rearrangement joins TRBV7-1 to TRBJ1-1; 7 bases align to TRBD1. TRBV7-1 is classed as an ORF, of uncertain function. V shed 4 bases and J 1 base; nucleotides not matched to a gene: 3. CDR3 length: 14 residues.

The gene calls are TRBV10-3 and TRBJ2-5; possible D gene TRBD1, 5 bases. CDR1 and CDR2 from the germline V gene are ENHRY and SYGVKD. The CDR3 spans 14 residues. V was cut by 5 bases and J by 5 bases, with 15 bases left in between. The CDR3 nucleotides read TGTGCCATCAGTATGGACACCGGTTGGGAGACCCAGTACTTC. This sequence encodes CAISMDTGWETQYF.

The V call is TRBV11-1, the J call TRBJ2-7, with 14 bases aligning to TRBD2. Germline lookup yields CDR1 SGHAT and CDR2 FQDESV (reference sequence). The CDR3 runs 15 residues. V lost 3 bases, J lost 4 bases, and 2 bases stayed unmatched. DNA of the CDR3: TGTGCCAGCAGCTTCGGACTAGCGGGAGGATACGAGCAGTACTTC. Translation: CASSFGLAGGYEQYF.

The chain uses TRBV7-2 and TRBJ1-3; 7 positions match TRBD1. CDR3 length: 18 residues. Germline V gene data show CDR1 as SGHTA and CDR2 as FQGNSA. V was clipped by 1 base and J by 0 bases; unmatched bases: 9. DNA for the CDR3: TGTGCCAGCAGCTTAGGGACCGGGACAGCCTTCTCTGGAAACACCATATATTTT. It codes for CASSLGTGTAFSGNTIYF.

The rearrangement joins TRBV7-3 to TRBJ2-2; 9 bases line up with TRBD1. Per the germline V gene, CDR1 is SGHTA and CDR2 is FQGTGA. V shed 6 bases, J shed 4 bases, and the junction held 6 bases outside the gene matches. This CDR3 has 15 amino acids. CDR3 nucleotides: TGTGCCAGCAGATCCGGGACAGGGTCCACCGGGGAGCTGTTTTTT. This gives the protein CASRSGTGSTGELFF.

The chain uses TRBV6-5 and TRBJ2-1; the match to TRBD2 covers 11 bases. The length of the CDR3 is 14 residues. From germline, CDR1 is MNHEY and CDR2 SVGAGI. J gave up 9 bases and V 2 bases, and 3 bases lay outside the gene matches. The CDR3 DNA follows: TGTGCCAGCAGTTACCGACTAGCGGGAAGTGAGCAGTTCTTC. This codes for CASSYRLAGSEQFF.

The V and J genes are TRBV7-2 and TRBJ2-1, with D possibly TRBD2 on 6 matching bases. V dropped 6 bases and J dropped 9 bases, with 18 bases sitting between them. CDR1 and CDR2 (germline): SGHTA, FQGNSA. CDR3 size: 14 residues. The CDR3 DNA sequence: TGTGCCAGCAGATGGCGACTAGTTCACAGTGAGCAGTTCTTC. It specifies CASRWRLVHSEQFF.

The rearrangement joins TRBV11-2 to TRBJ2-5, with TRBD2 matching over 14 bases. Germline V lookup: CDR1 SGHAT, CDR2 FQNNGV. The CDR3 runs 17 residues. V lost 6 bases and J lost 5; bases outside the gene matches: 11. This CDR3 is CASRQTSGRAGRETQYF. The CDR3, as DNA: TGTGCCAGCAGACAGACTAGCGGGAGGGCCGGGAGGGAGACCCAGTACTTC.

The chain employs TRBV2 and TRBJ2-4; D is ambiguous. The V end was cut by 6 bases, the J end by 1 base, with 10 bases between. The CDR3 spans 14 residues. CDR1 and CDR2 (germline): SNHLY, FYNNEI. CDR3 DNA: TGTGCCAGCAGGGAGACATGGGCCAAAAACATTCAGTACTTC. It specifies CASRETWAKNIQYF.

J is TRBJ1-4 and V is TRBV7-9; 10 nucleotides match TRBD1. Germline CDR1 reads SEHNR; CDR2 reads FQNEAQ (reference sequence). CDR3 length: 15 residues. The V and J ends lost 5 bases and 8 bases, in that order; junction bases with no gene match: 8. CDR3 in DNA: TGTGCCAGCAGCCCGCCGGGACAGGGGAGAGAAAAACTGTTTTTT. As protein: CASSPPGQGREKLFF.

The chain carries TRBV28 and TRBJ2-1; weak D call: TRBD1 (6 bases). V shed 5 bases and J shed 0 bases, with 14 bases lying between them. The CDR3 loop spans 16 amino acids. Germline V gene sequence: CDR1 MDHEN, CDR2 SYDVKM. The CDR3: CASSPTGYSSYNEQFF. The CDR3 nucleotides are TGTGCCAGCAGTCCGACAGGTTACAGCTCCTACAATGAGCAGTTCTTC.

This sequence joins TRBV7-9 and TRBJ2-1; 7 bases line up with TRBD1. Unmatched junction bases numbered 19, after V lost 6 bases and J lost 8 bases. From germline, CDR1 is SEHNR and CDR2 FQNEAQ (reference sequence). This CDR3 is 17 amino acids long. The CDR3 loop reads CASRPYIRDSSGDEQFF. CDR3 bases: TGTGCCAGCAGACCCTATATCCGGGACAGCTCTGGGGATGAGCAGTTCTTC.

This clone was observed once. The genes are TRBV5-1 and TRBJ2-3; no definite D call. The CDR3 length is 14 residues. Germline CDR1 SGHRS, CDR2 YFSETQ. V gave up 0 bases and J gave up 7 bases, with 12 bases separating them. CDR3 amino acids: CASSLEGKMHTQYF. The CDR3, as DNA: TGCGCCAGCAGCTTGGAAGGCAAAATGCATACGCAGTATTTT. The variable domain in full, with the rest retrieved from reference TRBV5-1 and TRBJ2-3, is KAGVTQTPRYLIKTRGQQVTLSCSPISGHRSVSWYQQTPGQGLQFLFEYFSETQRNKGNFPGRFSGRQFSNSRSEMNVSTLELGDSALYLCASSLEGKMHTQYFGPGTRLTVL.

The chain recombines TRBV7-9 with TRBJ1-5, with 7 bases fitting TRBD1. Germline V gene lookup returns CDR1 SEHNR and CDR2 FQNEAQ (reference sequence). The CDR3 totals 17 residues. V was pared by 1 base and J by 9 bases, with 15 bases of the junction left unmatched. The DNA of the CDR3 is TGTGCCAGCAGCTTAGACCCGGCGACAGGGTCTTTTGGGCCCCAGCATTTT. As protein: CASSLDPATGSFGPQHF.

J is TRBJ2-7 and V is TRBV6-5; D possibly corresponds to TRBD1 (6 bases). From germline, CDR1 is MNHEY and CDR2 SVGAGI. This CDR3 has 12 residues. Trimming shortened V by 5 bases and J by 7 bases, and 12 bases separated the two germline ends. The CDR3 reads CASSVQGGEQYF. DNA of the CDR3: TGTGCCAGCAGTGTACAGGGCGGGGAGCAGTACTTC.

V and J are TRBV4-3 and TRBJ2-3; 15 bases line up with TRBD2. V was clipped by 0 bases and J by 2 bases; unmatched bases: 3. The CDR3 contains 18 residues. The germline gives CDR1 LGHNA, CDR2 YSLEER. The CDR3 coding sequence is TGCGCCAGCAGCCAAGAGGGACTAGCGGGAGGTTTCACAGATACGCAGTATTTT. Amino acid sequence: CASSQEGLAGGFTDTQYF.

The V gene is TRBV5-1, the J gene TRBJ1-4, with unresolved D. This CDR3 comprises 14 residues. Germline V gives CDR1 SGHRS, CDR2 YFSETQ. Deletions cut 0 bases from V and 5 bases from J, with 8 bases between. This CDR3 is CASSLALENEKLFF. CDR3 DNA sequence: TGCGCCAGCAGCTTGGCCTTAGAGAATGAAAAACTGTTTTTT. The complete variable domain, with remaining parts taken from reference TRBV5-1 and TRBJ1-4, reads KAGVTQTPRYLIKTRGQQVTLSCSPISGHRSVSWYQQTPGQGLQFLFEYFSETQRNKGNFPGRFSGRQFSNSRSEMNVSTLELGDSALYLCASSLALENEKLFFGSGTQLSVL.

The chain's CDR3 is CASSLARPSSEQFF. The CDR3 DNA sequence: TGTGCCAGCAGCTTAGCGAGGCCGTCCAGTGAGCAGTTCTTC. This chain uses TRBV7-9 with TRBJ2-1; unclear D gene. CDR3 length equals 14 residues. Looked up from germline, CDR1 is SEHNR and CDR2 is FQNEAQ (reference sequence). Trimming stripped 0 bases from V and 9 bases from J, with 12 bases between.

The CDR3, as DNA: TGTGCCAGCAGCTTAGGGGGACAGGGGCAGGACTATGGCTACACCTTC. This gives the protein CASSLGGQGQDYGYTF. This rearrangement joins TRBV7-2 to TRBJ1-2, with TRBD1 matching over 10 bases. V shed 1 base and J 3 bases; nucleotides not matched to a gene: 5. CDR1 and CDR2 (germline): SGHTA, FQGNSA. The CDR3 totals 16 residues.

This rearrangement joins TRBV5-6 to TRBJ2-5; D call uncertain. The J call could be wrong; TRBJ2-7 is a better fit for the DNA end. The CDR3 sequence is 13 residues long. Germline values: CDR1 SGHDT, CDR2 YYEEEE. The CDR3 sequence is CASSLGIDYEQYF. The CDR3 bases are TGTGCCAGCAGCTTGGGCATAGACTACGAGCAGTACTTC.

The chain couples TRBV19 to TRBJ2-7; possibly TRBD1 for D (6 bases). Germline V lookup: CDR1 LNHDA, CDR2 SQIVND (reference sequence). Trimming took off 3 bases at V and 1 base at J, with 16 bases between the two ends. The CDR3 spans 16 residues. The CDR3 nucleotides read TGTGCCAGTAGTATGAGACAGGTTTTCGTATCCTACGAGCAGTACTTC. It specifies CASSMRQVFVSYEQYF.

The V call is TRBV19, the J call TRBJ2-2; 7 positions match TRBD1. V shed 5 bases and J 2 bases; nucleotides not matched to a gene: 5. Germline CDR1 reads LNHDA; CDR2 reads SQIVND (reference sequence). The CDR3 spans 15 residues. The CDR3 DNA is TGTGCCAGTAGTTTTGACAGGGACAACACCGGGGAGCTGTTTTTT. Its translation is CASSFDRDNTGELFF.

V usage is TRBV29-1 and J usage is TRBJ2-3; TRBD1 aligns across 7 bases. Germline lookup yields CDR1 SQVTM and CDR2 ANQGSEA. The V and J ends lost 5 bases and 1 base, in that order; junction bases with no gene match: 3. CDR3 length equals 13 residues. The CDR3 DNA sequence: TGCAGCGTTCAGGGGGTAGGCACAGATACGCAGTATTTT. Translated: CSVQGVGTDTQYF.

V usage is TRBV18 and J usage is TRBJ2-7, with 7 bases fitting TRBD2. The CDR3 is 14 residues long. V gave up 3 bases and J gave up 5 bases; unmatched junction bases: 7. In germline, CDR1 is KGHSH, CDR2 LQKENI. The DNA of the CDR3 is TGTGCCAGCTCACCGGGAGGGAAACCCCACGAGCAGTACTTC. This sequence encodes CASSPGGKPHEQYF. Full variable domain (remainder filled in from reference TRBV18 and TRBJ2-7): NAGVMQNPRHLVRRRGQEARLRCSPMKGHSHVYWYRQLPEEGLKFMVYLQKENIIDESGMPKERFSAEFPKEGPSILRIQQVVRGDSAAYFCASSPGGKPHEQYFGPGTRLTVT.

This chain connects TRBV6-5 to TRBJ1-2; D remains unclear. The CDR3 extends over 15 amino acids. V was shortened by 0 bases and J by 1 base, with 9 bases between the two germline ends. Germline V gene data show CDR1 as MNHEY and CDR2 as SVGAGI. CDR3 amino acids: CASSYSIGNNYGYTF. The CDR3 DNA reads as TGTGCCAGCAGTTACTCGATCGGCAATAACTATGGCTACACCTTC.

The chain combines TRBV25-1 with TRBJ2-7; D is uncertain. CDR1 MGHDK and CDR2 SYGVNS come from the germline V gene. The CDR3 covers 12 residues. Trimming shortened V by 1 base and J by 4 bases, and 5 bases separated the two germline ends. In DNA form, the CDR3 reads TGTGCCAGCAGTGAATCAAGTTACGAGCAGTACTTC. Translation gives CASSESSYEQYF.

This clone was recorded only once. The chain uses TRBV4-2 and TRBJ2-5, with D perhaps matching TRBD2 (5 bases). Germline values: CDR1 LGHNA, CDR2 YNFKEQ. Deletions cut 0 bases from V and 5 bases from J, with 10 bases between. This CDR3 contains 14 residues. CDR3 sequence: CASSQDTGSETQYF. The CDR3 nucleotides are TGTGCCAGCAGCCAAGATACGGGGTCGGAGACCCAGTACTTC.

The CDR3 region has the DNA TGTGCCAGCAGTCAGTCCCTGATCGGCTCCTACGAGCAGTACTTC. Its translation is CASSQSLIGSYEQYF. The chain links TRBV14 to TRBJ2-7; unclear D gene. This CDR3 is built from 15 residues. Trimming left V 6 bases short and J 0 bases short, with 15 bases between. Germline CDR1 reads SGHDN; CDR2 reads FVKESK.

The chain links TRBV7-6 to TRBJ2-4; D gene unclear. Trimming cost V 5 bases and J 5 bases, with 7 bases left between them. This CDR3 region has 12 residues. Germline CDR1 SGHVS, CDR2 FNYEAQ. The chain's CDR3 is CASSNRENIQYF. The CDR3 region has the DNA TGTGCCAGCAGCAATAGGGAAAACATTCAGTACTTC.